One sample yielded the 5 T cell receptor beta chains listed below, sequenced in a study of beta chain features in type 1 diabetes (dated by TCRdb to between 2018 and 2020). Summary of the overall study and its limitations: In all four CD4+ subsets, TCRB CDR3 length was moderately but significantly shorter in type 1 diabetes patients.

The method was the immunoSEQ multiplex PCR assay. The High Capacity cDNA Reverse Transcription Kit was used to reverse transcribe all of the isolated RNA, meaning that expressed TCRB transcripts were what got sequenced. Here the immuneACCESS table is served through TCRdb, limited to in-frame sequences with V and J called. Missing clones are a known gap in these copies; in checked studies unresolved V genes cover under half, and the rest lacks a known reason. Within this sample are about 370,000 clones, with around 10% of them counted one time only. The ten largest clonotypes hold about 0.6% of the sample. Their antigens are not known. The specimen sequenced was central memory CD4+ T cells from blood. The source is a man aged 30 to 45 with type 1 diabetes.

This clone occurred a few times. The missing conserved phenylalanine or tryptophan at the end of this CDR3 makes a read error likely. The DNA is left out, because the CDR3 cannot be placed on it with certainty; the CDR3 is given as TCRdb lists it. The rearrangement joins TRBV19 to TRBJ1-2; the table's D call, TRBD1, has no DNA check behind it. Germline CDR1 and CDR2: LNHDA and SQIVND (reference sequence). Inclusive of both ends, the CDR3 amounts to 11 amino acids. CDR3 residues: CASHKPGQGAI.

The chain links TRBV11-2 to TRBJ1-1; the match to TRBD1 covers 10 bases. This CDR3 has 16 amino acids. The germline V gene has CDR1 SGHAT and CDR2 FQNNGV. V gave up 1 base and J gave up 4 bases; unmatched junction bases: 6. The CDR3 spells CASSLAGQGGGTEAFF. DNA of the CDR3: TGTGCCAGCAGCTTAGCTGGACAGGGGGGGGGCACTGAAGCTTTCTTT.

The sample holds a few counts of this clone. The DNA for the CDR3 is TGTGCCAGCAGCCCTACAGCGAGGGTCTCTGGGGCCAACGTCCTGACTTTC. Its translation: CASSPTARVSGANVLTF. The V and J genes are TRBV5-4 and TRBJ2-6; tentative D call: TRBD2 (5 bases). The germline gives CDR1 SGHNT, CDR2 YYREEE (reference sequence). CDR3 length: 17 residues. V lost 4 bases and J 0 bases, leaving 14 bases between the germline ends.

The CDR3 here is CASSRDSYYEQYF. The CDR3 DNA reads TGTGCCAGCTCACGGGACAGTTACTACGAGCAGTACTTC. The genes are TRBV18 and TRBJ2-7, with TRBD1 matching over 7 bases. After removal of 4 bases from V and 3 bases from J, the junction contained 3 bases not matched to a gene. Germline V lookup: CDR1 KGHSH, CDR2 LQKENI. The CDR3 runs 13 residues.

The CDR3 coding sequence is TGTGCCAGCAGCAAGGGCATGGGGCGATGCTATGTGTACACTGAAGCTTTCTTT. This gives the protein CASSKGMGRCYVYTEAFF. This rearrangement joins TRBV21-1 to TRBJ1-1; the D call in the table, TRBD1, was not verified against the DNA. TRBV21-1 is a known pseudogene. The CDR3 runs to 18 residues.